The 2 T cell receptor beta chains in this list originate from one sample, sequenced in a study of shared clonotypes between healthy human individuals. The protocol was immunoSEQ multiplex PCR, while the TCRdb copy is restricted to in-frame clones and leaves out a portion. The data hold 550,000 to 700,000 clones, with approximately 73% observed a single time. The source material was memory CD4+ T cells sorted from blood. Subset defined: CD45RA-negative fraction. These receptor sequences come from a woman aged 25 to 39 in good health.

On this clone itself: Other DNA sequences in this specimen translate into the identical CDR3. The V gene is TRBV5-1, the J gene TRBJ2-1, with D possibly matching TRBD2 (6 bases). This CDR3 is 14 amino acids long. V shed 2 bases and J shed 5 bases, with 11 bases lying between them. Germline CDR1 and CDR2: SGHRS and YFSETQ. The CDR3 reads CASSLGGMDNEQFF. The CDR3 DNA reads TGCGCCAGCAGCTTAGGCGGGATGGACAATGAGCAGTTCTTC.

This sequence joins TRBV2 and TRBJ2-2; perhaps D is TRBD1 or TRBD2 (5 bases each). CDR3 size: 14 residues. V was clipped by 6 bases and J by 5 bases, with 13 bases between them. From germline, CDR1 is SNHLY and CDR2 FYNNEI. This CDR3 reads CASSPDWGTGELFF. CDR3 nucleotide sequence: TGTGCCAGCAGCCCGGACTGGGGGACCGGGGAGCTGTTTTTT.